The 16 T cell receptor beta chains below come from one sample, sequenced in a study of blood T cell repertoires in COVID-19. Measured with immunoSEQ multiplex PCR; TCRdb has only the in-frame clones, and not every one. The data contain around 100,000 clones, more than 85% of them seen just once; the ten biggest clones take up around 6.9%. Sequencing was performed on peripheral blood. Receptor source: a man younger than 45 in a cohort sampled during active COVID-19.

V gene TRBV5-1 combines with J gene TRBJ2-3; 8 bases map to TRBD1. The CDR3 runs to 15 residues. The germline V gene has CDR1 SGHRS and CDR2 YFSETQ. Losses at the gene ends were 6 bases for V and 4 bases for J; bases not matched to a gene: 10. Here the CDR3 reads CASTPGQEGSDTQYF. CDR3 bases: TGCGCCAGCACCCCGGGACAGGAGGGTTCAGATACGCAGTATTTT.

This clone occurred a few times. This chain joins TRBV7-6 and TRBJ1-3; D uncertain. V dropped 3 bases and J dropped 0 bases, with 12 bases sitting between them. Per the germline V gene, CDR1 is SGHVS and CDR2 is FNYEAQ. The CDR3 covers 16 residues. CDR3 sequence reads: CASSLNSLHSGNTIYF. The CDR3 coding sequence is TGTGCCAGCAGCTTGAACAGCCTTCACTCTGGAAACACCATATATTTT.

The chain links TRBV7-9 to TRBJ1-1; weak D call: TRBD1 (5 bases). Deletions cut 6 bases from V and 2 bases from J, with 16 bases between. Germline V CDR1 and CDR2: SEHNR, FQNEAQ (reference sequence). This CDR3 has 15 amino acids. In DNA form, the CDR3 reads TGTGCCAGCAGTTATCGCGGGACCTACAACACTGAAGCTTTCTTT. This encodes CASSYRGTYNTEAFF.

V usage is TRBV2 and J usage is TRBJ2-3; D is unclear. The CDR3 loop spans 13 amino acids. Germline V gene lookup returns CDR1 SNHLY and CDR2 FYNNEI. With 7 bases removed from V and 0 bases from J, the gap between germline ends came to 8 bases. The CDR3 is CASNGRSTDTQYF. The CDR3 DNA sequence: TGTGCCAGCAATGGCAGGAGCACAGATACGCAGTATTTT.

The V call is TRBV9, the J call TRBJ1-1; 7 nucleotides line up with TRBD1. V was pared by 3 bases and J by 5 bases, with 4 bases of the junction left unmatched. Germline CDR1 is SGDLS and CDR2 is YYNGEE. This CDR3 comprises 13 residues. The DNA of the CDR3 is TGTGCCAGCAGCGCAGGCAGGGGGACTGAAGCTTTCTTT. Protein sequence: CASSAGRGTEAFF.

The chain employs TRBV3-1 (or the pseudogene TRBV3-2) and TRBJ1-2, with TRBD1 identical over 7 bases. Germline CDR1 and CDR2: LGHDT and YNNKEL (reference sequence). Trimming cost V 3 bases and J 6 bases; bases outside gene matches: 7. The CDR3 has 14 amino acids. CDR3 bases: TGTGCCAGCAGCCAGAGCCCGGGACAGCATGGCTACACCTTC. Protein product: CASSQSPGQHGYTF.

As for this clone: The junction departs from the called germline gene at one end, perhaps through a read error. The chain has TRBV7-9 and TRBJ2-5; TRBD2 matches 10 bases. Germline V lookup: CDR1 SEHNR, CDR2 FQNEAQ (reference sequence). CDR3 length: 14 residues. The CDR3 DNA reads as TGTGCCAGCACCTTAGCGGGGGGACAAGAGACCCAGTACTTC. It encodes CASTLAGGQETQYF.

The chain carries TRBV6-2 or TRBV6-3 and TRBJ2-3; D not resolved. V was pared by 5 bases and J by 9 bases, with 24 bases between. This CDR3 is built from 16 residues. Germline assignment: CDR1 MNHEY and CDR2 SVGEGT. The CDR3 region has the DNA TGTGCCAGCAGTCCCCCACCCCCTCGCGCAGGTGAAACGCAGTATTTT. Amino acid sequence: CASSPPPPRAGETQYF.

The rearrangement links TRBV9 to TRBJ2-1, with 8 bases aligning to TRBD2. Trimming cost V 4 bases and J 0 bases; bases outside gene matches: 0. The germline gives CDR1 SGDLS, CDR2 YYNGEE. The CDR3 sequence is 14 residues long. The DNA for the CDR3 is TGTGCCAGCAGCCGGGGGGGCTCCTACAATGAGCAGTTCTTC. It encodes CASSRGGSYNEQFF.

The J gene is TRBJ2-7, the V gene TRBV5-1, with 8 bases identical to TRBD1. In germline, CDR1 is SGHRS, CDR2 YFSETQ. The CDR3 runs 15 residues. Trimming cost V 0 bases and J 2 bases; bases outside gene matches: 4. The CDR3 reads CASSLVSGGTYEQYF. CDR3 coding DNA: TGCGCCAGCAGCTTGGTGTCAGGGGGCACCTACGAGCAGTACTTC.

This clone was counted a single time. V usage is TRBV24-1 and J usage is TRBJ2-3; D ambiguous. Germline V gene data show CDR1 as KGHDR and CDR2 as SFDVKD. V gave up 3 bases and J gave up 0 bases, with 12 bases separating them. The CDR3 contains 16 residues. CDR3 in amino acids: CATSDPASTSTDTQYF. In DNA, the CDR3 is TGTGCCACCAGTGATCCCGCGAGTACGAGCACAGATACGCAGTATTTT.

The genes are TRBV12-3 or TRBV12-4 and TRBJ2-3; possible D gene TRBD1, 5 bases. Trimming left V 3 bases short and J 6 bases short, with 10 bases between. The CDR3 totals 13 residues. CDR3 protein: CASSFLGRDTQYF. The CDR3, as DNA: TGTGCCAGCAGTTTTCTGGGGCGGGATACGCAGTATTTT.

The V gene is TRBV27, the J gene TRBJ2-1; 9 bases fit TRBD2. CDR1 is MNHEY and CDR2 is SMNVEV in the germline V gene (reference sequence). This CDR3 is built from 16 residues. With V trimmed by 3 bases and J by 6 bases, 9 bases remained unmatched. For the CDR3, the DNA is TGTGCCAGCAGTTTCATAGCGGGGGAAGGGGTCAATGAGCAGTTCTTC. This gives the protein CASSFIAGEGVNEQFF.

The rearrangement uses TRBV9 and TRBJ1-4; tentatively, D is TRBD1 (5 bases). The V end was cut by 4 bases, the J end by 0 bases, with 19 bases between. Germline V gene sequence: CDR1 SGDLS, CDR2 YYNGEE. The CDR3 runs 18 residues. The CDR3 sequence: CASSSPGGKSATNEKLFF. The CDR3 DNA reads TGTGCCAGCAGCTCCCCGGGGGGTAAGTCGGCAACTAATGAAAAACTGTTTTTT.

This chain uses TRBV28 with TRBJ2-2; the D gene is possibly TRBD1 (6 bases). V was cut by 6 bases and J by 4 bases, with 12 bases left in between. The V gene's germline CDR1 is MDHEN and CDR2 SYDVKM. This CDR3 comprises 14 residues. The CDR3 region is CASSRGGFTGELFF. In DNA form, the CDR3 reads TGTGCCAGCAGCCGAGGGGGTTTCACCGGGGAGCTGTTTTTT.

This chain uses TRBV6-6 with TRBJ1-5; D is possibly TRBD1 (5 bases). V dropped 9 bases and J dropped 0 bases, with 9 bases sitting between them. The germline gives CDR1 MNHNY, CDR2 SVGAGI (reference sequence). This CDR3 has 13 amino acids. In DNA form, the CDR3 reads TGTGCCAGGACAGTAGATAGCAATCAGCCCCAGCATTTT. As protein: CARTVDSNQPQHF.